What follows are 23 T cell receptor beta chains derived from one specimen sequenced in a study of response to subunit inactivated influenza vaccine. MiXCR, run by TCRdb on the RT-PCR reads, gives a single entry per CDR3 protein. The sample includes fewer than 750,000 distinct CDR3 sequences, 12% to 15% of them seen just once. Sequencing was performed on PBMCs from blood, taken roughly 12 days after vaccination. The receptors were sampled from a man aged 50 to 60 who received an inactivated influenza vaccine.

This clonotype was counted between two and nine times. CDR3 protein: CASSFLKETYEQYF. The CDR3 nucleotides are TGTGCCAGCAGTTTCCTAAAGGAGACGTACGAGCAGTACTTC. The chain couples TRBV12-3 or TRBV12-4 to TRBJ2-7; D gene uncertain. Trimming stripped 3 bases from V and 4 bases from J, with 13 bases between. The CDR3 covers 14 residues.

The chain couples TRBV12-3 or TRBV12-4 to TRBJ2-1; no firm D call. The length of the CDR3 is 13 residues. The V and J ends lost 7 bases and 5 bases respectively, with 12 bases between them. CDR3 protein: CASMSTSHNEQFF. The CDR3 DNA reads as TGTGCCAGCATGAGTACCTCTCACAATGAGCAGTTCTTC.

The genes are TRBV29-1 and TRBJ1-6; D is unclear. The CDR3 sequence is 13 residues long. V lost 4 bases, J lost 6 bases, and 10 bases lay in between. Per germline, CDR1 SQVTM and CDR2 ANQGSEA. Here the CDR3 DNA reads TGCAGCGTTGGGGAACTGCGTAATTCACCCCTCCACTTT. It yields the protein CSVGELRNSPLHF. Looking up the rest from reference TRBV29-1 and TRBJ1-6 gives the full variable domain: SAVISQKPSRDICQRGTSLTIQCQVDSQVTMMFWYRQQPGQSLTLIATANQGSEATYESGFVIDKFPISRPNLTFSTLTVSNMSPEDSSIYLCSVGELRNSPLHFGNGTRLTVT.

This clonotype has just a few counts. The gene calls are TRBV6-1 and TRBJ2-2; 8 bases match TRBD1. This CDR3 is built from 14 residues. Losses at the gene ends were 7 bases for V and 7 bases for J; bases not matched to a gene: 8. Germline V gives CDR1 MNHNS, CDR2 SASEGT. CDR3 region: CASNGQGGVGELFF. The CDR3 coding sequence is TGTGCCAGCAACGGACAGGGAGGTGTCGGGGAGCTGTTTTTT.

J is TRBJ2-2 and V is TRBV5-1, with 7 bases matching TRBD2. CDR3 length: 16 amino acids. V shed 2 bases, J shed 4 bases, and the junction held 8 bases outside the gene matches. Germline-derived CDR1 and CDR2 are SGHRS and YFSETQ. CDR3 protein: CASSLFGGEGTGELFF. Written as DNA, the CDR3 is TGCGCCAGCAGCTTATTCGGCGGGGAGGGCACCGGGGAGCTGTTTTTT.

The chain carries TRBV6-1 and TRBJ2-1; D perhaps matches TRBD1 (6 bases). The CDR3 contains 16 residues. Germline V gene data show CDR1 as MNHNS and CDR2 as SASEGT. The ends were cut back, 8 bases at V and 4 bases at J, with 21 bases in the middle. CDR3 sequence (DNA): TGTGCCAGCTCAGCAGTTATAGGGACAAGATACAATGAGCAGTTCTTC. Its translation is CASSAVIGTRYNEQFF.

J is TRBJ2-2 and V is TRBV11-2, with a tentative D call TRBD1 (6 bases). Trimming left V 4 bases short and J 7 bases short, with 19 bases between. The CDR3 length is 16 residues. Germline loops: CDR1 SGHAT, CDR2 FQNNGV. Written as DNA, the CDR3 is TGTGCCAGCAGCTCGGTACAGGGTCGTAGGGGCGGGGAGCTGTTTTTT. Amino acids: CASSSVQGRRGGELFF.

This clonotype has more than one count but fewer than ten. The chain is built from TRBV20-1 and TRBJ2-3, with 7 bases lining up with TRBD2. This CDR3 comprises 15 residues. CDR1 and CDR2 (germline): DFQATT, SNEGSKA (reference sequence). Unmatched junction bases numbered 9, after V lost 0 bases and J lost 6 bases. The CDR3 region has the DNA TGCAGTGCTAGAGATTTTGCTAGCGGAGGGGATACGCAGTATTTT. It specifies CSARDFASGGDTQYF.

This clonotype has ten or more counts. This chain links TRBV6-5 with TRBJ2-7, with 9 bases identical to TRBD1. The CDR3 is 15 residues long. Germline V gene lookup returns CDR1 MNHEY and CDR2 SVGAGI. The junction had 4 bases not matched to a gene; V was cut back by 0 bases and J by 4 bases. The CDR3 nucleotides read TGTGCCAGCAGTTACTCGGGGACAGGGTCTTACGAGCAGTACTTC. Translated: CASSYSGTGSYEQYF.

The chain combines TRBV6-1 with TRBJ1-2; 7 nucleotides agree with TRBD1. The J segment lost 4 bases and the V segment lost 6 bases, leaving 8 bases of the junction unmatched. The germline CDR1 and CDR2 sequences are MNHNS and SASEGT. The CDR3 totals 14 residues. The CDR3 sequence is CASSPGGGPYGYTF. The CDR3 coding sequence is TGTGCCAGCAGCCCAGGGGGGGGACCCTATGGCTACACCTTC.

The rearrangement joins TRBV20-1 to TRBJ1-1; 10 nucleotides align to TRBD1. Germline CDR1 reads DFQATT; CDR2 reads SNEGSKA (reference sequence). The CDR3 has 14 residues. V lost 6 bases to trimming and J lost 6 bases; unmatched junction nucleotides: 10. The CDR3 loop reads CSAAGTGDLPEAFF. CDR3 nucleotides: TGCAGTGCAGCCGGGACAGGGGATCTCCCTGAAGCTTTCTTT.

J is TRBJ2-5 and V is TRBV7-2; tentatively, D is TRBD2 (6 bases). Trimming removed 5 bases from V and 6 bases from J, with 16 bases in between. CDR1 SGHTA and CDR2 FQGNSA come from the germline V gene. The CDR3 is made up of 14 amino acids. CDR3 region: CASSPHRGWKTQYF. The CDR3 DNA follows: TGTGCCAGCAGCCCACACCGGGGGTGGAAGACCCAGTACTTC.

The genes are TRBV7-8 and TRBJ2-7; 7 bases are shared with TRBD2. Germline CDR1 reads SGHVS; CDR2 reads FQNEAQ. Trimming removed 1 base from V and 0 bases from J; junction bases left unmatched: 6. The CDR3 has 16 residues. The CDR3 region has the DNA TGTGCCAGCAGCTTAGTAGTAGCGGGCCCCTCCTACGAGCAGTACTTC. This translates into CASSLVVAGPSYEQYF. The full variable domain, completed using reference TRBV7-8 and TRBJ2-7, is GAGVSQSPRYKVAKRGQDVALRCDPISGHVSLFWYQQALGQGPEFLTYFQNEAQLDKSGLPSDRFFAERPEGSVSTLKIQRTQQEDSAVYLCASSLVVAGPSYEQYFGPGTRLTVT.

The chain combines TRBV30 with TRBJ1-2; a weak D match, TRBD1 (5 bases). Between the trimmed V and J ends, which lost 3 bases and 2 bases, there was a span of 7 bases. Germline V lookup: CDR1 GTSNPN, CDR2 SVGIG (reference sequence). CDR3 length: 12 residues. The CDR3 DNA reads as TGTGCCTGGAGGACAGCGAACTATGGCTACACCTTC. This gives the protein CAWRTANYGYTF.

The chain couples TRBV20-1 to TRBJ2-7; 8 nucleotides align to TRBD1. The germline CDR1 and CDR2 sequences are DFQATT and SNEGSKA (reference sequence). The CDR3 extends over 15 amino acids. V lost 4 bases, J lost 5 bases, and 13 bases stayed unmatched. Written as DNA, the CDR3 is TGCAGTGCTATTCCTTTTATAGGACAGGGAAACGAGCAGTACTTC. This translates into CSAIPFIGQGNEQYF.

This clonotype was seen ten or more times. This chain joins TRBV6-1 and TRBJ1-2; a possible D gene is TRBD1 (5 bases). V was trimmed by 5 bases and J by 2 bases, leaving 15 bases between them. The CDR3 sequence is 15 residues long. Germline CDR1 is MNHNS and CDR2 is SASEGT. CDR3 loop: CASSPRGRGNYGYTF. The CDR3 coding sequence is TGTGCCAGCAGTCCGCGGGGCCGGGGAAACTATGGCTACACCTTC.

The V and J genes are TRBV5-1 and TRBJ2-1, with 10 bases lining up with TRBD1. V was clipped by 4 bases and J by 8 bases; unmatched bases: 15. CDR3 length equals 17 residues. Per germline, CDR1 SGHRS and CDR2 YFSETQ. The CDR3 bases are TGCGCCAGCAGCCCAGGTGGGGGACAGGGGAACTCGTATGAGCAGTTCTTC. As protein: CASSPGGGQGNSYEQFF.

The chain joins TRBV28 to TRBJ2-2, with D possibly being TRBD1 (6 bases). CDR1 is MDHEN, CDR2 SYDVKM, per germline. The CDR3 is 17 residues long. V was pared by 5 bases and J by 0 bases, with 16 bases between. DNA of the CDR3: TGTGCCAGCAGTCCTTTTTTTGGGACAACGAACACCGGGGAGCTGTTTTTT. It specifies CASSPFFGTTNTGELFF. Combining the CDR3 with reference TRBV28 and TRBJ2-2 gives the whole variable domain DVKVTQSSRYLVKRTGEKVFLECVQDMDHENMFWYRQDPGLGLRLIYFSYDVKMKEKGDIPEGYSVSREKKERFSLILESASTNQTSMYLCASSPFFGTTNTGELFFGEGSRLTVL.

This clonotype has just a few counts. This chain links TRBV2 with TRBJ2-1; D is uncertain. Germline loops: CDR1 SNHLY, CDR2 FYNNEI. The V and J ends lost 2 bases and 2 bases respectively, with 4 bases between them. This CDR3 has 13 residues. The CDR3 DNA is TGTGCCAGCAGTGAACCAGCCTACAATGAGCAGTTCTTC. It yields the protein CASSEPAYNEQFF. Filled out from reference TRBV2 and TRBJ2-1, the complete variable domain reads EPEVTQTPSHQVTQMGQEVILRCVPISNHLYFYWYRQILGQKVEFLVSFYNNEISEKSEIFDDQFSVERPDGSNFTLKIRSTKLEDSAMYFCASSEPAYNEQFFGPGTRLTVL.

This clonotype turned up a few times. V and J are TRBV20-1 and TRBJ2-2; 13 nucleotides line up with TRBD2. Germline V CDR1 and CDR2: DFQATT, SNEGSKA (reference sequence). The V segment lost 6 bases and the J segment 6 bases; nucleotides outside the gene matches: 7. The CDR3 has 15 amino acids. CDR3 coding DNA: TGCAGTGCCCCATCGACTAGCGGGGGGTCCGGGGAGCTGTTTTTT. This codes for CSAPSTSGGSGELFF.

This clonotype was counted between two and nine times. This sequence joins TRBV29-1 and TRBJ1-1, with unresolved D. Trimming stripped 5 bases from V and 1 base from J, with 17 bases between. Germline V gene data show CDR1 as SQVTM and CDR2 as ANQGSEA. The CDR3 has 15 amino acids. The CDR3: CSVNAPRGKNTEAFF. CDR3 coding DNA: TGCAGCGTTAACGCCCCCAGAGGGAAGAACACTGAAGCTTTCTTT.

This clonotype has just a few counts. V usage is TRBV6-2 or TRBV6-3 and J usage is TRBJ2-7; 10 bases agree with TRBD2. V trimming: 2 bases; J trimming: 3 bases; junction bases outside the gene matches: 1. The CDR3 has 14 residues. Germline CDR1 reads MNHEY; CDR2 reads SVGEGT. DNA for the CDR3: TGTGCCAGCAGTTACACTAGCGGGATCTACGAGCAGTACTTC. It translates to CASSYTSGIYEQYF.

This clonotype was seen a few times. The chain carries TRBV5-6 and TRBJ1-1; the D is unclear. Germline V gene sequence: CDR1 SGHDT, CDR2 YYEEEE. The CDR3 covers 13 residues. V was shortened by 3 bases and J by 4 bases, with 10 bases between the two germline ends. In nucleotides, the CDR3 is TGTGCCAGCAGCTCCTGGCCAAGCACTGAAGCTTTCTTT. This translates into CASSSWPSTEAFF. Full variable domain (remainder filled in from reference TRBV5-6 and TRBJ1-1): DAGVTQSPTHLIKTRGQQVTLRCSPKSGHDTVSWYQQALGQGPQFIFQYYEEEERQRGNFPDRFSGHQFPNYSSELNVNALLLGDSALYLCASSSWPSTEAFFGQGTRLTVV.